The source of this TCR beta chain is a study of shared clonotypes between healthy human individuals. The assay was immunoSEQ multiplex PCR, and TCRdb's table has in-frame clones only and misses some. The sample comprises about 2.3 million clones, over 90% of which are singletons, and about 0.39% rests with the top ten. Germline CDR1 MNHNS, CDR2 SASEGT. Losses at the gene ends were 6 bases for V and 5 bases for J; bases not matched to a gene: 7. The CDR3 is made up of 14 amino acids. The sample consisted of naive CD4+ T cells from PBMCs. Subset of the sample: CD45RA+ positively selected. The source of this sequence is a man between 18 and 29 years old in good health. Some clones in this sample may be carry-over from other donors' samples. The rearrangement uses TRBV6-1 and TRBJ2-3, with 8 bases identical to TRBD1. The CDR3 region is CASSEDRVKDTQYF. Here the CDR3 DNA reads TGTGCCAGCAGCGAGGACAGGGTAAAAGATACGCAGTATTTT.